The clone carrying this T cell receptor (beta chain) appeared many times. Its antigen is still unknown. The data belong to a study of T cells in Graves' hyperthyroidism and ophthalmopathy. Study background: Any treatment followed the collection of peripheral blood at initial diagnosis. Study-wide findings and caveats: Among clonotypes expanded in thyroid above 0.001, most were also found in blood.

TCR beta CDR3 region amplification was performed from RNA transcripts. An initial round of RT-PCR targeting the TCR CDR3 relied on the HTBI primer set. TCRdb reanalysed the multiplex PCR reads using MiXCR and keeps one entry per CDR3 protein. The profile shows 650,000 to 750,000 distinct CDR3 sequences, 11% to 15% of them singletons. Trimming removed 2 bases at V and 4 bases at J, with 9 bases between. This CDR3 region has 13 residues. Germline V gene lookup returns CDR1 KGHSH and CDR2 LQKENI. The rearrangement links TRBV18 to TRBJ2-7, with D unclear. The TCR originated in a woman under 30 with Graves' hyperthyroidism. The sample comprised blood. The CDR3 is CASSPSRAYEQYF. CDR3 nucleotides: TGTGCCAGCTCACCATCCCGGGCTTACGAGCAGTACTTC.